These T cell receptor beta chains were read from a single sample in a study of cytomegalovirus exposure and HLA in healthy donors. The data were produced by immunoSEQ multiplex PCR, yet TCRdb's version contains in-frame clones alone and is incomplete. Found here are 130,000 to 150,000 clones, around 76% of them singletons; the top ten hold 3.5% to 4%. Source material: PBMCs. The receptors here all came from a man younger than 35 in good health and CMV-seronegative. Each CDR3 is given with its conserved first and last residue. D genes are given only for firm matches. Expanded clones get a size class; other rows say once, few or many, or leave the size out.

clone size | J gene | CDR3 length | D gene | V gene | CDR3 protein | CDR3 DNA
. | TRBJ2-7 | 15 | TRBD1 | TRBV7-3 | CASSFSRTGPYEQYF | TGTGCCAGCAGCTTCTCCAGGACAGGTCCCTACGAGCAGTACTTC
. | TRBJ1-1 | 16 | . | TRBV11-2 | CASSLESGVFKSEAFF | TGTGCCAGCAGCTTAGAATCAGGGGTTTTTAAATCTGAAGCTTTCTTT
. | TRBJ2-1 | 15 | TRBD2 | TRBV5-8 | CASRSGTSGSLLKFF | TGTGCCAGCAGGTCCGGGACTAGCGGGAGTTTGTTAAAGTTCTTC
. | TRBJ1-1 | 14 | . | TRBV30 | CAWSLGQGNTEAFF | TGTGCCTGGAGTTTGGGGCAGGGGAACACTGAAGCTTTCTTT
few | TRBJ2-3 | 18 | TRBD2 | TRBV27 | CASSFFPSGLVPTDTQYF | TGTGCCAGCAGTTTTTTCCCTAGCGGGCTGGTCCCCACAGATACGCAGTATTTT
few | TRBJ2-1 | 12 | . | TRBV7-3 | CASSLSPGEQFF | TGTGCCAGCAGCTTAAGTCCGGGAGAGCAGTTCTTC
once | TRBJ2-2 | 15 | TRBD1 | TRBV5-1 | CASSLVAGGTGELFF | TGCGCCAGCAGCTTGGTGGCAGGGGGAACCGGGGAGCTGTTTTTT
few | TRBJ2-2 | 15 | TRBD1 | TRBV2 | CASSGQGVGTGELFF | TGTGCCAGCAGTGGACAGGGCGTGGGCACCGGGGAGCTGTTTTTT
. | TRBJ2-1 | 16 | . | TRBV6-5 | CASSYSQGFLNNEQFF | TGTGCCAGCAGTTACTCACAGGGCTTCCTGAACAATGAGCAGTTCTTC
. | TRBJ1-6 | 15 | . | TRBV6-5 | CASSYVGGANSPLHF | TGTGCCAGCAGTTACGTGGGGGGAGCTAATTCACCCCTCCACTTT
. | TRBJ2-1 | 15 | . | TRBV15 | CATSIRPGWSDEQFF | TGTGCCACCAGCATTCGGCCGGGGTGGTCTGATGAGCAGTTCTTC
. | TRBJ1-2 | 15 | TRBD1 | TRBV5-1 | CASSLTAGGGYGYTF | TGCGCCAGCAGCTTGACGGCAGGGGGTGGGTATGGCTACACCTTC
few | TRBJ2-7 | 16 | . | TRBV25-1 | CASSDFGVESSYEQYF | TGTGCCAGCAGTGATTTTGGAGTGGAGAGCTCCTACGAGCAGTACTTC
few | TRBJ2-7 | 15 | TRBD1 | TRBV4-1 | CASSPIWDSRYEQYF | TGCGCCAGCAGCCCGATCTGGGACAGTCGCTACGAGCAGTACTTC
. | TRBJ1-1 | 14 | TRBD1 | TRBV27 | CASSVNRGSTEAFF | TGTGCCAGCAGTGTAAACAGGGGGAGTACTGAAGCTTTCTTT
. | TRBJ1-4 | 18 | . | TRBV5-1 | CASRGGGPSPSTNEKLFF | TGCGCCAGCAGGGGGGGAGGGCCTTCTCCTTCAACTAATGAAAAACTGTTTTTT
. | TRBJ1-1 | 15 | . | TRBV5-4 | CASSLTGNEGTEAFF | TGTGCCAGCAGCTTAACAGGGAACGAGGGAACTGAAGCTTTCTTT
. | TRBJ2-1 | 15 | . | TRBV5-1 | CASSLRGPYYNEQFF | TGCGCCAGCAGCTTACGAGGGCCCTACTACAATGAGCAGTTCTTC
. | TRBJ2-5 | 15 | TRBD1 | TRBV2 | CASSQIQGAGETQYF | TGTGCCAGCAGTCAAATCCAGGGGGCCGGCGAGACCCAGTACTTC
. | TRBJ2-1 | 14 | . | TRBV10-1 | CASSGGSSYNEQFF | TGCGCCAGCAGTGGAGGGAGCTCCTACAATGAGCAGTTCTTC
once | TRBJ2-7 | 13 | . | TRBV5-1 | CASSLVGLYEQYF | TGCGCCAGCAGCTTGGTTGGTCTTTACGAGCAGTACTTC
. | TRBJ2-1 | 13 | . | TRBV28 | CASSLTVENEQFF | TGTGCCAGCAGTTTGACAGTGGAAAATGAGCAGTTCTTC
. | TRBJ2-7 | 15 | . | TRBV13 | CASSLALGPGGEQYF | TGTGCCAGCAGCTTAGCCCTGGGACCCGGGGGAGAGCAGTACTTC
. | TRBJ1-2 | 15 | TRBD1 | TRBV13 | CASSLRDRGGHGYTF | TGTGCCAGCAGCTTAAGGGACAGGGGAGGGCATGGCTACACCTTC
. | TRBJ2-3 | 19 | TRBD1 | TRBV30 | CAWTTTGGNLYRTTDTQYF | TGTGCCTGGACTACGACAGGGGGCAACCTCTATAGAACCACAGATACGCAGTATTTT
. | TRBJ1-5 | 19 | . | TRBV19 | CASSVSIKTWTASNQPQHF | TGTGCCAGTAGTGTATCGATTAAAACATGGACAGCCTCCAATCAGCCCCAGCATTTT
. | TRBJ2-1 | 16 | . | TRBV27 | CASSSSGQGAYNEQFF | .
. | TRBJ2-1 | 17 | . | TRBV6-1 | CASSVVVGGGSHNEQFF | TGTGCCAGCAGTGTTGTGGTAGGGGGGGGAAGCCACAATGAGCAGTTCTTC
once | TRBJ2-5 | 16 | TRBD2 | TRBV7-2 | CASSFSGTIGQETQYF | TGTGCCAGCAGCTTTTCCGGGACTATAGGGCAAGAGACCCAGTACTTC
. | TRBJ2-1 | 14 | . | TRBV18 | CASSTSLASNEQFF | TGTGCCAGCTCCACTAGTCTAGCGTCAAATGAGCAGTTCTTC
. | TRBJ2-7 | 15 | TRBD1 | TRBV27 | CASSSWTGSSYEQYF | TGTGCCAGCAGTTCATGGACAGGGAGCTCCTACGAGCAGTACTTC
. | TRBJ1-2 | 13 | TRBD1 | TRBV19 | CASGDRARYGYTF | TGTGCCAGTGGGGACAGGGCGCGCTATGGCTACACCTTC
medium-sized | TRBJ2-7 | 15 | TRBD2 | TRBV15 | CATSRETSGSYEQYF | TGTGCCACCAGCAGAGAGACTAGCGGGAGCTACGAGCAGTACTTC
. | TRBJ2-3 | 14 | . | TRBV19 | CASSIQQGPWGQYF | TGTGCCAGTAGTATCCAACAGGGCCCCTGGGGGCAGTATTTT
. | TRBJ2-5 | 14 | . | TRBV11-2 | CASNRRVVEKTQYF | TGTGCCAGCAACCGCAGGGTGGTCGAAAAGACCCAGTACTTC
. | TRBJ2-3 | 16 | TRBD2 | TRBV10-1 | CASSNPGTSGTDTQYF | TGCGCCAGCAGTAACCCCGGGACTAGCGGCACAGATACGCAGTATTTT
few | TRBJ1-4 | 16 | TRBD1 | TRBV6-5 | CASSYRRQGQGEKLFF | TGTGCCAGCAGTTATCGCCGACAGGGACAAGGTGAAAAACTGTTTTTT
. | TRBJ2-5 | 15 | TRBD2 | TRBV9 | CASSRLAGLQETQYF | TGTGCCAGCAGCCGACTAGCGGGATTACAAGAGACCCAGTACTTC
. | TRBJ1-5 | 15 | TRBD1 | TRBV19 | CASSIGTGGEGPQHF | TGTGCCAGTAGTATAGGTACAGGGGGTGAAGGGCCCCAGCATTTT
few | TRBJ2-1 | 17 | TRBD1 | TRBV25-1 | CASSDGRGRVQNNEQFF | TGTGCCAGCAGTGACGGCAGGGGGCGAGTTCAAAACAATGAGCAGTTCTTC
. | TRBJ2-7 | 16 | . | TRBV19 | CASSIWHRASTYEQYF | TGTGCCAGTAGTATTTGGCACAGGGCCTCAACCTACGAGCAGTACTTC
. | TRBJ2-1 | 14 | TRBD1 | TRBV5-1 | CASSLGQGSYEQFF | TGCGCCAGCAGCTTGGGACAGGGGAGTTATGAGCAGTTCTTC
once | TRBJ2-7 | 13 | . | TRBV29-1 | CSGHEGDRNEQYF | TGCAGCGGGCATGAGGGCGATCGGAACGAGCAGTACTTC
. | TRBJ2-7 | 15 | TRBD1 | TRBV7-9 | CASSHRGTARYEQYF | TGTGCCAGCAGCCATAGAGGGACAGCTAGGTACGAGCAGTACTTC
. | TRBJ1-2 | 14 | TRBD1 | TRBV28 | CASSLMGDRGVYTF | TGTGCCAGCAGTTTAATGGGTGACAGGGGGGTCTACACCTTC
. | TRBJ2-3 | 16 | . | TRBV19 | CASSSSHGSGTDTQYF | TGTGCCAGTAGCTCTAGCCACGGGAGCGGCACAGATACGCAGTATTTT
. | TRBJ2-2 | 18 | TRBD1 | TRBV6-1 | CASSEVRPGQPNTGELFF | TGTGCCAGCAGTGAAGTGCGACCGGGACAGCCGAACACCGGGGAGCTGTTTTTT
. | TRBJ2-5 | 16 | . | TRBV10-1 | CASSDRNRGGGETQYF | TGCGCCAGCAGTGATCGGAACAGGGGAGGCGGAGAGACCCAGTACTTC
. | TRBJ2-7 | 13 | TRBD1 | TRBV6-5 | CASSYGDRSEQYF | TGTGCCAGCAGTTACGGGGACAGATCCGAGCAGTACTTC
. | TRBJ2-2 | 17 | TRBD1 | TRBV11-3 | CASSLLRQGTFAGELFF | TGTGCCAGCAGCTTACTTAGACAGGGGACATTCGCCGGGGAGCTGTTTTTT
. | TRBJ1-1 | 14 | . | TRBV9 | CASSGSHGGTEAFF | TGTGCCAGCAGTGGGTCCCATGGAGGCACTGAAGCTTTCTTT
. | TRBJ2-5 | 15 | . | TRBV9 | CASSPVAGARETQYF | TGTGCCAGCAGCCCGGTCGCAGGGGCAAGGGAGACCCAGTACTTC
. | TRBJ2-1 | 12 | TRBD2 | TRBV10-3 | CAISRTSDEQFF | TGTGCCATCAGCAGGACTAGCGATGAGCAGTTCTTC
. | TRBJ2-5 | 15 | TRBD2 | TRBV7-9 | CASSFRTSGIQTQYF | TGTGCCAGCAGCTTTCGTACTAGCGGGATTCAGACCCAGTACTTC
. | TRBJ1-5 | 13 | . | TRBV2 | CASSGGENQPQHF | TGTGCCAGCAGTGGAGGCGAGAATCAGCCCCAGCATTTT
. | TRBJ1-5 | 18 | . | TRBV5-1 | CASSLTGGRFYTDQPQHF | TGCGCCAGCAGCTTAACGGGGGGCAGGTTTTATACGGATCAGCCCCAGCATTTT